This TCR beta chain was found in a study of control samples from healthy donors and cancer patients. The assay was immunoSEQ multiplex PCR, and TCRdb's table has in-frame clones only and misses some. The sample has about 130,000 clones; 85% to 95% are singletons. The clonotype comes from a man in his 60s with colorectal cancer. Sequenced input: PBMCs.

CDR3 DNA sequence: TGTGCCAGCAGCCCCCGGACAGGGGCTAACTATGGCTACACCTTC. This encodes CASSPRTGANYGYTF. The chain joins TRBV7-2 to TRBJ1-2; 9 bases align to TRBD1. V was clipped by 5 bases and J by 0 bases; unmatched bases: 4. The CDR3 runs to 15 residues. Germline V gives CDR1 SGHTA, CDR2 FQGNSA.